What follows is one T cell receptor beta chain and its context. The antigen remains undetermined. The sample is drawn from a study of T cell responses to AZD1222 COVID-19 vaccine. General observations from the study: There were mostly white British donors and more females than males, and clonal diversity was possibly underestimated. Seropositive at baseline were only a handful of AZD1222 recipients.

The data were produced by immunoSEQ multiplex PCR, yet TCRdb's version contains in-frame clones alone and is incomplete. The sample includes roughly 42,000 clones, roughly 75% of them seen just once. Germline V gene lookup returns CDR1 MNHEY and CDR2 SVGAGI. This CDR3 region has 12 residues. V lost 6 bases and J 9 bases, leaving 9 bases between the germline ends. The TCR comes from an adult in good health. The V call is TRBV6-5, the J call TRBJ1-6; D gene uncertain. The sample was peripheral blood, taken on day 0 of AZD1222 vaccination. CDR3 DNA sequence: TGTGCCAGCAGCCGATCCGGTTCACCCCTCCACTTT. Translating it yields CASSRSGSPLHF.